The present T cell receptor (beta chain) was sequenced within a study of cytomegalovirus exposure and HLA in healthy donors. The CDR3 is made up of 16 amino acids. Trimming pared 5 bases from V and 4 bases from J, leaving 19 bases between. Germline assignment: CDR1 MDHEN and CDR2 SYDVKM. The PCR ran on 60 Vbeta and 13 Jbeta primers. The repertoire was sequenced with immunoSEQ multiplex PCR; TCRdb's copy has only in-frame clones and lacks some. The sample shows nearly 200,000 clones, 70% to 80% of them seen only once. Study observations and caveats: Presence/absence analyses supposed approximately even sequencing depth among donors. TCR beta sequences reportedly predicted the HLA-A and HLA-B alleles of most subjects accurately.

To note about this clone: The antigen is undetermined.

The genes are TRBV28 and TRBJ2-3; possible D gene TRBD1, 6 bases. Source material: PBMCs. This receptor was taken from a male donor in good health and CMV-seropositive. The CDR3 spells CASSGVRQADSDTQYF. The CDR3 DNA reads TGTGCCAGCAGTGGGGTAAGACAGGCTGACTCAGATACGCAGTATTTT.